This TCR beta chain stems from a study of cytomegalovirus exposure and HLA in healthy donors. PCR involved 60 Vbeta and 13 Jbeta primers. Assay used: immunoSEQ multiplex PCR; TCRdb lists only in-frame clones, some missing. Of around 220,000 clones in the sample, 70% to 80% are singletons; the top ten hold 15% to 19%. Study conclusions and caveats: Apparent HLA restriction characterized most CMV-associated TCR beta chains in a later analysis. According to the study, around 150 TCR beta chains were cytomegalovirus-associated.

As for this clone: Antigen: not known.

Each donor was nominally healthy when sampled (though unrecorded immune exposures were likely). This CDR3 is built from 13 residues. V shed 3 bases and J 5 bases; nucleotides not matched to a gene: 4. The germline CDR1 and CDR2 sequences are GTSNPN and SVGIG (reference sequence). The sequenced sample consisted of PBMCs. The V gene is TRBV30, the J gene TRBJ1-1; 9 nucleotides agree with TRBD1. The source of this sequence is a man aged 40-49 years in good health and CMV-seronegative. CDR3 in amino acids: CAWSRTGVTEAFF. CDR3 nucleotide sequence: TGTGCCTGGAGCCGGACAGGGGTGACTGAAGCTTTCTTT.